This TCR beta chain is from a study of regulatory T cells in long-lasting Graves disease. Specified time point: newly diagnosed GD, antithyroid drugs for less than 3 months. PBMC-derived RNA was used for the TCR library. Researchers made TCR beta libraries by using iRepertoire HTBI primers and running Arm-PCR on CDR3 regions. TCRdb independently ran MiXCR on the multiplex PCR reads; one entry per CDR3 protein. The sample comprises 540,000 or so distinct CDR3 sequences, roughly 12% of which are singletons, and roughly a tenth rests with the top ten. The V and J ends lost 6 bases and 2 bases, in that order; junction bases with no gene match: 7. Germline CDR1 is KGHDR and CDR2 is SFDVKD. This CDR3 contains 16 residues. The sample was also linked to a second study, of T cells in Graves' hyperthyroidism and ophthalmopathy. That investigation notes: Diagnosis of hyperthyroidism was new in patients aged 18 to 65, and its duration was under 2 months. It was uncontrolled infection, other autoimmune disease, pregnancy or lactation that excluded patients.

This specimen was peripheral blood mononuclear cells (PBMCs), taken at new diagnosis, from a patient treated with antithyroid drugs. The clonotype comes from a man aged 25 to 40 with Graves disease. V usage is TRBV24-1 and J usage is TRBJ2-3; 10 bases fit TRBD2. The CDR3 here is CATSSPLAGVTDTQYF. DNA of the CDR3: TGTGCCACCAGTTCCCCCCTAGCGGGAGTCACAGATACGCAGTATTTT.